The present entry profiles one T cell receptor (beta chain) with its context. What it recognizes is unknown. Each donor was a Caucasian adult residing in Nashville, Tennessee. The CDR3 is made up of 13 amino acids. V dropped 3 bases and J dropped 4 bases, with 9 bases sitting between them. The germline V gene encodes CDR1 SGHTA and CDR2 FQGNSA. What was sequenced on ten immunoSEQ deep assay plates was unsorted PBMC DNA. How the authors handled the data: ImmunoSEQ gave junction-only sequences without quality scores, so filtering differed. Profiled with immunoSEQ multiplex PCR; TCRdb holds only in-frame clones, not every one. D and trimming come from the DNA, and the V and J calls and clone size come from that table. Among about half a million clones listed, approximately 79% were seen once. This sample is part of a study of shared clonotypes between healthy human individuals. Findings and caveats of the study: Sampling used blood alone; tissue repertoires probably differ.

The chain uses TRBV7-2 and TRBJ1-1; D remains ambiguous. The sequence was collected from a woman aged 40-49 years in good health. Some clones in this sample may be carry-over from other donors' samples. The specimen was PBMCs. CDR3 nucleotide sequence: TGTGCCAGCAGCTTGAGGGCTGGCACTGAAGCTTTCTTT. Its translation is CASSLRAGTEAFF.